This TCR beta chain was found in a study of blood T cells in healthy people across ages. With a J-beta primer mix and a sample-barcoded 5' primer, a second PCR ran about 7 to 12 cycles. TCRdb ran MiXCR on the 5' RACE reads and lists one entry per CDR3 protein. This sample has about 1.4 million distinct CDR3 sequences, with approximately 63% found just once. In its sample, this clonotype was seen a few times. Its antigen is still unknown. Study outcomes and limitations: Long-lived and aged donors differed, with more naive CD4+ cells and higher diversity in the long-lived. PBMCs left unsorted prevented a conclusive naive versus antigen-experienced comparison.

Isolation of PBMCs gave at least 6 million cells per sample. The sequencing sample was made of blood. The sequence derives from a man in his late teens or twenties in good health.

The DNA for the CDR3 is TGCGCCAGCAGCCAAGATCCGTTTTTCAAAGTGGGCTACACCTTC. This gives the protein CASSQDPFFKVGYTF. The chain combines TRBV4-3 with TRBJ1-2, with no clear D. Germline CDR1 reads LGHNA; CDR2 reads YSLEER. The CDR3 runs to 15 residues. V was shortened by 0 bases and J by 8 bases, with 16 bases between the two germline ends.